Below, 7 T cell receptor beta chains from the same sample are listed, as sequenced in a study of blood T cell repertoires in COVID-19 (dated by TCRdb to about 2020). Library preparation was by the immunoSEQ multiplex PCR assay. Imported from immuneACCESS, the table was reduced by TCRdb to in-frame sequences with V and J called. These copies leave out some clones; in studies compared against another copy, an unresolved V gene accounts for under half, and the cause of the remainder is not known. A total of fewer than 200,000 clones appear in this sample, approximately 82% of them only once. The ten largest make up less than 4% of the sample. Material: PBMCs or T cells enriched from blood (not recorded which). These receptors came from a woman aged 45-65 years in a cohort exposed to, infected with or recovered from COVID-19 (not recorded which).

The chain joins TRBV19 to TRBJ1-4, with 7 bases matching TRBD1. The CDR3 has 15 amino acids. The V gene end was trimmed by 5 bases and the J gene end by 4 bases; junction bases not matched to a gene: 7. Germline CDR1 and CDR2: LNHDA and SQIVND (reference sequence). For the CDR3, the DNA is TGTGCCAGTAGTGTTACTAACAGGGGTAATGAAAAACTGTTTTTT. Residues: CASSVTNRGNEKLFF.

The rearrangement links TRBV6-5 to TRBJ1-6; tentatively, D is TRBD1 (5 bases). This CDR3 has 12 residues. V was trimmed by 4 bases and J by 16 bases, leaving 14 bases between them. The germline CDR1 and CDR2 sequences are MNHEY and SVGAGI. CDR3 sequence reads: CASSSTKDNLHF. CDR3 coding DNA: TGTGCCAGCAGTTCCACAAAGGACAATCTCCACTTT.

Notes on this clone: The sample carries other DNA sequences with the same CDR3. This chain uses TRBV12-3 or TRBV12-4 with TRBJ2-5; 7 nucleotides align to TRBD1. CDR3 length equals 13 residues. Trimming took 5 bases from V and 5 from J; bases not matched to a gene: 5. The CDR3 nucleotides read TGTGCCAGCAGTCTAGGGGGCCAGGAGACCCAGTACTTC. Protein product: CASSLGGQETQYF.

The chain uses TRBV7-2 and TRBJ2-7; 9 bases are shared with TRBD1. The CDR3 contains 15 residues. The trim removed 3 bases at V and 4 bases at J, leaving 7 bases unmatched. Germline V gene sequence: CDR1 SGHTA, CDR2 FQGNSA. CDR3 DNA sequence: TGTGCCAGCAGCTTGGCTTCTGGGACAGGGTACGAGCAGTACTTC. Amino acid sequence: CASSLASGTGYEQYF.

The chain is built from TRBV6-5 and TRBJ1-6; D is undetermined. Germline CDR1 is MNHEY and CDR2 is SVGAGI. V lost 6 bases to trimming and J lost 9 bases, with 9 bases between them. This CDR3 has 12 amino acids. The CDR3 nucleotides are TGTGCCAGCAGAACCTCGGGTTCACCCCTCCACTTT. As protein: CASRTSGSPLHF.

The sample holds one count of this clone. V is TRBV28 and J is TRBJ1-1; D not resolved. The V gene lost 7 bases and the J gene lost 5 bases, with 8 bases spanning the gap. Germline CDR1 is MDHEN and CDR2 is SYDVKM. There are 11 residues in the CDR3. The chain's CDR3 is CASTKRTEAFF. CDR3 nucleotides: TGTGCCAGCACCAAGCGGACTGAAGCTTTCTTT.

The sample holds one count of this clone. V gene TRBV28 combines with J gene TRBJ1-1; TRBD1 aligns across 8 bases. The CDR3 has 16 amino acids. J was trimmed by 7 bases and V by 5 bases; bases with no gene match: 15. CDR1 is MDHEN and CDR2 is SYDVKM in the germline V gene. DNA for the CDR3: TGTGCCAGCAGTAGTACAGGGGGGGACCGAACAATTGAAGCTTTCTTT. Translating it yields CASSSTGGDRTIEAFF.